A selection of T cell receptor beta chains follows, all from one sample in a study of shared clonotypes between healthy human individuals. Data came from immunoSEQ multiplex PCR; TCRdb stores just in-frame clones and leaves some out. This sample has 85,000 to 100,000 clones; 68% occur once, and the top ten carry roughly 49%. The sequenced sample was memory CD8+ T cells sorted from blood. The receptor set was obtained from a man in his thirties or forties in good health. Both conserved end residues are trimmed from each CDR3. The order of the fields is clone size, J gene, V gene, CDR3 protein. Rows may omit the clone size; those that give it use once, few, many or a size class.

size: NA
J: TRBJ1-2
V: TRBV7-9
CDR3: ASSLPVHYGYT

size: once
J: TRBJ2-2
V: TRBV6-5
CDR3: ASSGAGELF

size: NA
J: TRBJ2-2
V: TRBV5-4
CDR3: ASSLGTRTNTGELF

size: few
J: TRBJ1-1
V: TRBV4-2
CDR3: ASSQEREPYTEAF

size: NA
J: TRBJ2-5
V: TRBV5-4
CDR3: ASSLVREQETQY

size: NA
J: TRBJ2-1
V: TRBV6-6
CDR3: ASSALGTSGSNEQF

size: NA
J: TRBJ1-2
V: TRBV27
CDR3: ASSFTGQGYGYT

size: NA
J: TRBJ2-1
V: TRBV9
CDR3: ASSVVATSYNEQF

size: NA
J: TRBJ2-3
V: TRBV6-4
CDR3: ASSGGSGSTDTQY

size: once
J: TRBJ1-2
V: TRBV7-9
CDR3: ASSPMGANYGYT

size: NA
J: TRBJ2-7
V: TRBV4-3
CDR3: ASSQDLTGFAYEQY

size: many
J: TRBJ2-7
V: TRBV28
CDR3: ASEGQGSYEQY

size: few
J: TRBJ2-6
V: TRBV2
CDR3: ASSARQGSNVLT

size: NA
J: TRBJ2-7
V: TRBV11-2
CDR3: ASSLGGLAGSYEQY

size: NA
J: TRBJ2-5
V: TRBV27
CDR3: ASSLLGPQETQY

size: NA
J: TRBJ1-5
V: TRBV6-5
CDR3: ASSPGSYDQPQH

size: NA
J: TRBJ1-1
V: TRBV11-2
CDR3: ASSLARGQGMNTEAF

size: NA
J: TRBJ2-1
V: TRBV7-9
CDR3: ASRSTGGAQF

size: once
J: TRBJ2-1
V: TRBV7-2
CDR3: ASSGYPGLEYNEQF

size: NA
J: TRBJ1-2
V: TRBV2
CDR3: ASSEGTGGLNYGYT

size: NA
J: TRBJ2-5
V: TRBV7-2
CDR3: ASSLDSTSGKSQKTQY

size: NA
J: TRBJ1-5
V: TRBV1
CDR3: TSSQARGFQPQH